The 18 T cell receptor beta chains below all came from one sample that was sequenced in a study of immune evolution from preneoplasia to lung adenocarcinoma. Using immunoSEQ multiplex PCR, the repertoire was profiled, and TCRdb retains in-frame clones only, with some absent. The data hold just under 10,000 clones, with around 80% observed a single time. The specimen was FFPE minimally invasive lung adenocarcinoma tissue. These receptor sequences come from a person between 65 and 79 years old with lung adenocarcinoma. Some clones in this sample may be carry-over from other donors' samples.

V is TRBV5-6 and J is TRBJ1-5, with 7 bases that match TRBD1. Trimming at V came to 1 base and at J to 2 bases, leaving 3 bases not matched to a gene. The CDR3 is made up of 15 amino acids. CDR1 and CDR2 from the germline V gene are SGHDT and YYEEEE. The CDR3 DNA sequence: TGTGCCAGCAGCTTGACCGGGACAGGCAATCAGCCCCAGCATTTT. Its protein product is CASSLTGTGNQPQHF.

V and J are TRBV1 and TRBJ2-5; whether TRBD2, the table's D call, matches the DNA was not checked. TRBV1 is listed as a pseudogene. CDR3 size: 16 residues. This CDR3 reads CTSSQACYGRGETQYF. CDR3 nucleotide sequence: TGCACCAGCAGCCAAGCTTGCTACGGGAGAGGGGAGACCCAGTACTTC.

This chain links TRBV5-6 with TRBJ1-3; unclear D gene. CDR3 length equals 15 residues. With 2 bases removed from V and 0 bases from J, the gap between germline ends came to 9 bases. Germline CDR1 reads SGHDT; CDR2 reads YYEEEE. This chain's CDR3 is CASSFARSSGNTIYF. The CDR3 DNA is TGTGCCAGCAGCTTTGCCCGGAGCTCTGGAAACACCATATATTTT.

DNA of the CDR3: TGCAGTGCTAGACTCTCTAATACGCAGTATTTT. Its translation is CSARLSNTQYF. The gene calls are TRBV20-1 and TRBJ2-3; D is unclear. Per the germline V gene, CDR1 is DFQATT and CDR2 is SNEGSKA (reference sequence). CDR3 size: 11 residues. Trimming cost V 2 bases and J 7 bases, with 7 bases left between them.

V gene TRBV7-3 combines with J gene TRBJ2-1; 9 bases align to TRBD1. V gave up 5 bases and J gave up 11 bases; unmatched junction bases: 7. Germline assignment: CDR1 SGHTA and CDR2 FQGTGA. This CDR3 contains 13 residues. CDR3 sequence: CASSTPGTGQQFF. For the CDR3, the DNA is TGTGCCAGCAGCACGCCCGGGACAGGGCAGCAGTTCTTC. The variable domain in full, completed from reference TRBV7-3 and TRBJ2-1, reads GAGVSQTPSNKVTEKGKYVELRCDPISGHTALYWYRQSLGQGPEFLIYFQGTGAADDSGLPNDRFFAVRPEGSVSTLKIQRTERGDSAVYLCASSTPGTGQQFFGPGTRLTVL.

This clone has more than one count but fewer than ten. The rearrangement uses TRBV4-1 and TRBJ2-1; 9 bases line up with TRBD2. The V gene's germline CDR1 is MGHRA and CDR2 YSYEKL. The CDR3 has 17 residues. V gave up 1 base and J gave up 0 bases; unmatched junction bases: 4. The CDR3 reads CASSQGLAESSYNEQFF. CDR3 nucleotide sequence: TGCGCCAGCAGCCAAGGACTAGCGGAGAGCTCCTACAATGAGCAGTTCTTC.

The gene calls are TRBV2 and TRBJ2-7; D is unresolved. CDR1 and CDR2 (germline): SNHLY, FYNNEI. V was cut by 4 bases and J by 2 bases, with 15 bases left in between. This CDR3 has 15 residues. Here the CDR3 DNA reads TGTGCCAGCAGTGTGGTAACTACAAGGACCTACGAGCAGTACTTC. Translation: CASSVVTTRTYEQYF.

In its sample, this clone was seen a few times. CDR3 sequence (DNA): TGCGCCAGCAGCGGCGTCGGGAGATATGGCTACACCTTC. Protein: CASSGVGRYGYTF. The V and J genes are TRBV4-1 and TRBJ1-2; no firm D call. The CDR3 runs to 13 residues. V was clipped by 5 bases and J by 5 bases, with 12 bases between them. Germline V gene lookup returns CDR1 MGHRA and CDR2 YSYEKL.

The chain combines TRBV2 with TRBJ2-5; tentatively, D is TRBD1 (7 bases). Germline V gene data show CDR1 as SNHLY and CDR2 as FYNNEI. This CDR3 region has 13 residues. V was clipped by 10 bases and J by 4 bases, with 16 bases between them. CDR3 sequence (DNA): TGTGCCACCCTTCCAGGGGGGCCAGAGACCCAGTACTTC. It specifies CATLPGGPETQYF.

This clone is large. The chain has TRBV11-1 and TRBJ2-3; 8 nucleotides match TRBD1. The germline V gene encodes CDR1 SGHAT and CDR2 FQDESV (reference sequence). Losses at the gene ends were 5 bases for V and 2 bases for J; bases not matched to a gene: 9. CDR3 size: 16 residues. DNA of the CDR3: TGTGCCAGCAGCCCCCGGGACAGGACCTCCACAGATACGCAGTATTTT. As protein: CASSPRDRTSTDTQYF.

J is TRBJ2-5 and V is TRBV29-1; TRBD1 matches 8 bases. The CDR3 covers 13 residues. The ends lost 5 bases at V and 3 bases at J; junction bases unmatched: 5. CDR1 and CDR2 (germline): SQVTM, ANQGSEA. The CDR3 sequence: CSVPRDRKETQYF. CDR3 DNA sequence: TGCAGCGTTCCCAGGGACAGGAAAGAGACCCAGTACTTC. Combining the CDR3 with reference TRBV29-1 and TRBJ2-5 gives the whole variable domain SAVISQKPSRDICQRGTSLTIQCQVDSQVTMMFWYRQQPGQSLTLIATANQGSEATYESGFVIDKFPISRPNLTFSTLTVSNMSPEDSSIYLCSVPRDRKETQYFGPGTRLLVL.

This chain joins TRBV5-6 and TRBJ2-5; D remains unclear. CDR1 and CDR2 from the germline V gene are SGHDT and YYEEEE. The V end was cut by 4 bases, the J end by 1 base, with 2 bases between. The CDR3 loop spans 11 amino acids. CDR3 residues: CASSTQETQYF. The CDR3 nucleotides are TGTGCCAGCAGCACCCAAGAGACCCAGTACTTC.

J is TRBJ2-1 and V is TRBV7-9; D gene ambiguous. The CDR3 has 14 amino acids. CDR1 and CDR2 (germline): SEHNR, FQNEAQ (reference sequence). Trimming stripped 3 bases from V and 6 bases from J, with 12 bases between. The CDR3 protein is CASSLTLIGNEQFF. Here the CDR3 DNA reads TGTGCCAGCAGCTTGACTTTGATCGGCAATGAGCAGTTCTTC. Together with reference TRBV7-9 and TRBJ2-1, the CDR3 gives the full variable domain: DTGVSQNPRHKITKRGQNVTFRCDPISEHNRLYWYRQTLGQGPEFLTYFQNEAQLEKSRLLSDRFSAERPKGSFSTLEIQRTEQGDSAMYLCASSLTLIGNEQFFGPGTRLTVL.

This clone turned up a few times. The V call is TRBV30, the J call TRBJ1-1, with unresolved D. The germline CDR1 and CDR2 sequences are GTSNPN and SVGIG (reference sequence). The CDR3 extends over 11 amino acids. The ends were cut back, 4 bases at V and 1 base at J, with 4 bases in the middle. The CDR3 reads CAWNANTEAFF. In DNA form, the CDR3 reads TGTGCCTGGAATGCGAACACTGAAGCTTTCTTT.

A single count supports this clone. V and J are TRBV2 and TRBJ2-7; D not certain. Germline CDR1 is SNHLY and CDR2 is FYNNEI. Trimming took off 5 bases at V and 4 bases at J, with 9 bases between the two ends. This CDR3 contains 12 residues. CDR3 region: CASSLSRYEQYF. The CDR3 DNA follows: TGTGCCAGCAGTTTGTCTAGATACGAGCAGTACTTC.

The gene calls are TRBV4-2 and TRBJ1-5; D is unresolved. This CDR3 is built from 12 residues. The germline gives CDR1 LGHNA, CDR2 YNFKEQ. V lost 3 bases to trimming and J lost 4 bases, with 4 bases between them. The CDR3: CASSQGNQPQHF. The CDR3 nucleotides read TGTGCCAGCAGCCAGGGGAATCAGCCCCAGCATTTT.

The chain is built from TRBV2 and TRBJ1-5, with D perhaps matching TRBD1 (6 bases). V was trimmed by 7 bases and J by 4 bases, leaving 14 bases between them. Per germline, CDR1 SNHLY and CDR2 FYNNEI. This CDR3 contains 14 residues. The CDR3 here is CASKKGEGNQPQHF. In nucleotides, the CDR3 is TGTGCCAGCAAAAAGGGGGAGGGTAATCAGCCCCAGCATTTT.

The V gene is TRBV30, the J gene TRBJ1-1; no clear D. This CDR3 spans 15 amino acids. Trimming removed 4 bases from V and 0 bases from J, with 15 bases in between. CDR1 and CDR2 from the germline V gene are GTSNPN and SVGIG (reference sequence). The CDR3 reads CAWTKTRIMNTEAFF. The CDR3 DNA sequence: TGTGCCTGGACAAAGACAAGAATCATGAACACTGAAGCTTTCTTT.